This TCR beta chain is from a study of response to subunit inactivated influenza vaccine. Each CDR3 protein is one row after TCRdb ran MiXCR on the RT-PCR reads. Of 500,000 to 600,000 distinct CDR3 sequences in the sample, about 10% are singletons; the top ten hold about 11%. Findings of the study overall: It was the authors' suggestion that each seasonal influenza vaccination recruits few new T cells.

Concerning this clonotype itself: Its cognate antigen is unknown.

The data were also submitted as part of a second study, on T cells expressing NK-cell markers. That paper notes: UMIs accompanied the 5'RACE template switching by which TCR beta cDNA was made. In several experiments, an anti-gamma-delta TCR antibody restricted sorting to alpha-beta TCR T cells. The CD3+CD56-NKG2C+ fraction was also led by these clonotypes in a few donors. Whether expanded NKG2C+ T cell clones were HCMV specific stayed uncertain.

The source is a middle-aged man who received an inactivated influenza vaccine. The specimen was PBMCs from blood, collected on the day of vaccination.

CDR3 DNA sequence: TGTGCCAGCAGTTTAGGGGTTTGGACCGGGGAGCTGTTTTTT. Residues: CASSLGVWTGELFF. J is TRBJ2-2 and V is TRBV27; D is unclear. V was clipped by 2 bases and J by 5 bases, with 9 bases between them. CDR3 size: 14 residues. CDR1 is MNHEY, CDR2 SMNVEV, per germline (reference sequence).